Following are 7 T cell receptor beta chains from one sample sequenced in a study of response to subunit inactivated influenza vaccine. TCRdb redid the calling of the RT-PCR reads with MiXCR, one entry per CDR3 protein. The sample includes 750,000 to 850,000 distinct CDR3 sequences, about a fifth of them seen just once. The input for sequencing was PBMCs from blood, taken around 5 days after vaccination. These receptors originate from a middle-aged man who received an inactivated influenza vaccine.

This clonotype occurred a few times. Here the CDR3 DNA reads TGTGCCAGCAGCTTAGACTTCATACTAAGGGGGGACGATGAGCAGTTCTTC. Amino acid sequence: CASSLDFILRGDDEQFF. V usage is TRBV11-2 and J usage is TRBJ2-1, with D possibly called TRBD1 or TRBD2 (6 bases each). The CDR3 extends over 17 amino acids. Between the trimmed V and J ends, which lost 0 bases and 8 bases, there was a span of 20 bases. Germline-derived CDR1 and CDR2 are SGHAT and FQNNGV.

This clonotype occurred a few times. The chain is built from TRBV10-3 and TRBJ2-5; D gene uncertain. The V gene's germline CDR1 is ENHRY and CDR2 SYGVKD. The CDR3 spans 13 residues. V was trimmed by 3 bases and J by 1 base, leaving 6 bases between them. DNA for the CDR3: TGTGCCATCAGTGACCCATTCCAAGAGACCCAGTACTTC. Encoded protein: CAISDPFQETQYF.

The chain employs TRBV4-1 and TRBJ2-1; a possible D gene is TRBD1 (6 bases). The V end was cut by 0 bases, the J end by 0 bases, with 15 bases between. There are 18 residues in the CDR3. CDR1 and CDR2 from the germline V gene are MGHRA and YSYEKL. CDR3 nucleotide sequence: TGCGCCAGCAGCCAAGATAGCTCCCAGGGGTACTCCTACAATGAGCAGTTCTTC. As protein: CASSQDSSQGYSYNEQFF.

This chain links TRBV24-1 with TRBJ2-3; a weak D match, TRBD1 (6 bases). The length of the CDR3 is 16 residues. CDR1 is KGHDR, CDR2 SFDVKD, per germline. Trimming pared 0 bases from V and 3 bases from J, leaving 12 bases between. The CDR3 bases are TGTGCCACCAGTGATTTGACAGGGAAGGCAACAGATACGCAGTATTTT. Amino acids: CATSDLTGKATDTQYF.

This clonotype was counted a few times. CDR3 sequence reads: CASSGRGGNEKLFF. The DNA of the CDR3 is TGTGCCAGCAGTGGCAGGGGGGGGAATGAAAAACTGTTTTTT. This chain connects TRBV28 to TRBJ1-4, with 7 bases fitting TRBD1. Germline CDR1 and CDR2: MDHEN and SYDVKM. The J segment lost 5 bases and the V segment lost 5 bases, leaving 5 bases of the junction unmatched. The CDR3 has 14 residues.

This clonotype has more than one count but fewer than ten. This rearrangement joins TRBV12-3 or TRBV12-4 to TRBJ2-3, with TRBD2 matching 14 bases. V dropped 4 bases and J dropped 4; count of bases not matched to a gene: 4. The CDR3 has 16 residues. The CDR3: CASSYGTSGSADTQYF. CDR3 in DNA: TGTGCCAGCAGTTACGGGACTAGCGGGAGTGCAGATACGCAGTATTTT.

The table lists this clonotype with a count of one. This chain uses TRBV12-3 or TRBV12-4 with TRBJ2-7, with a tentative D call TRBD2 (5 bases). The CDR3 covers 14 residues. V was shortened by 4 bases and J by 2 bases, with 12 bases between the two germline ends. The CDR3 DNA sequence: TGTGCCAGCAGTTCCGGGATTAGTACCTACGAGCAGTACTTC. Translating it yields CASSSGISTYEQYF.